Below are 17 T cell receptor beta chains sequenced from a single sample in a study of T cell responses to AZD1222 COVID-19 vaccine (dated by TCRdb to the early 2020s). Libraries were built with the immunoSEQ multiplex PCR assay. This immuneACCESS table, as held by TCRdb, lists in-frame sequences with V and J called but not all clones. Of the missing ones, under half trace to an unresolved V gene in checked studies; the others have no known cause. In all, the sample holds approximately 190,000 clones, and around 93% of those were seen once. Clones ranked in the top ten supply 1% of the sample. In light of the paper, this sample's time point label describes: about 28 days (+/-7) after the second vaccine dose. Sequencing used peripheral blood, obtained 28 days after the second AZD1222 dose. The receptor source for this set is an adult who received the AZD1222 COVID-19 vaccine.

The chain uses TRBV5-5 and TRBJ1-3; D is unresolved. The CDR3 loop spans 15 amino acids. Deletions cut 0 bases from V and 1 base from J, with 8 bases between. Germline V lookup: CDR1 SGHKS, CDR2 YYEKEE (reference sequence). CDR3 protein: CASSLGGVSGNTIYF. Here the CDR3 DNA reads TGTGCCAGCAGCTTGGGGGGAGTATCTGGAAACACCATATATTTT.

This clone was picked up one time. CDR3 residues: CASRDGVDQPQHF. In DNA form, the CDR3 reads TGTGCCAGCAGGGACGGAGTGGATCAGCCCCAGCATTTT. This chain connects TRBV6-4 to TRBJ1-5, with D hard to call. V dropped 6 bases and J dropped 5 bases, with 11 bases sitting between them. Germline CDR1 and CDR2: MRHNA and SNTAGT. The CDR3 consists of 13 residues.

The chain recombines TRBV18 with TRBJ1-3; weak D call: TRBD1 (6 bases). The V end was cut by 3 bases, the J end by 2 bases, with 11 bases between. This CDR3 is built from 15 residues. Germline values: CDR1 KGHSH, CDR2 LQKENI. In DNA, the CDR3 is TGTGCCAGCTCACCTGCGGGGGCAACTGGAAACACCATATATTTT. Encoded protein: CASSPAGATGNTIYF.

The V call is TRBV7-9, the J call TRBJ2-7; 11 positions match TRBD2. The CDR3 extends over 12 amino acids. Trimming cost V 5 bases and J 11 bases; bases outside gene matches: 5. The germline CDR1 and CDR2 sequences are SEHNR and FQNEAQ (reference sequence). The CDR3 nucleotides read TGTGCCAGCAGCGCTAGTAGCGGGAGGGAGTACTTC. Translated, it gives CASSASSGREYF.

This chain links TRBV18 with TRBJ2-7, with D maybe TRBD1 (5 bases). The V gene's germline CDR1 is KGHSH and CDR2 LQKENI. CDR3 size: 15 residues. Trimming cost V 2 bases and J 4 bases, with 15 bases left between them. The CDR3 reads CASSPGAAMIYEQYF. In nucleotides, the CDR3 is TGTGCCAGCTCACCAGGGGCAGCGATGATTTACGAGCAGTACTTC.

The chain joins TRBV5-4 to TRBJ1-1, with TRBD1 matching 8 bases. V trimming: 3 bases; J trimming: 2 bases; junction bases outside the gene matches: 3. Germline V gene lookup returns CDR1 SGHNT and CDR2 YYREEE (reference sequence). This CDR3 is built from 14 residues. The CDR3 here is CASSWGQANTEAFF. The CDR3 coding sequence is TGTGCCAGCAGCTGGGGACAGGCCAACACTGAAGCTTTCTTT. The entire variable domain, with the rest obtained from reference TRBV5-4 and TRBJ1-1, is as follows: ETGVTQSPTHLIKTRGQQVTLRCSSQSGHNTVSWYQQALGQGPQFIFQYYREEENGRGNFPPRFSGLQFPNYSSELNVNALELDDSALYLCASSWGQANTEAFFGQGTRLTVV.

This sequence joins TRBV2 and TRBJ1-1, with 9 bases aligning to TRBD1. The germline V gene has CDR1 SNHLY and CDR2 FYNNEI. The junction had 4 bases not matched to a gene; V was cut back by 7 bases and J by 4 bases. CDR3 length: 13 residues. CDR3 loop: CASNYRGLTEAFF. CDR3 nucleotides: TGTGCCAGCAATTACAGGGGGCTCACTGAAGCTTTCTTT.

A single count supports this clone. The chain couples TRBV7-8 to TRBJ1-1; 12 bases match TRBD1. The V gene end was trimmed by 5 bases and the J gene end by 8 bases; junction bases not matched to a gene: 9. The CDR3 runs to 15 residues. In germline, CDR1 is SGHVS, CDR2 FQNEAQ. The CDR3 loop reads CASSPHGTGGYEAFF. The CDR3 DNA reads TGTGCCAGCAGCCCCCATGGGACAGGGGGCTACGAAGCTTTCTTT.

The chain links TRBV19 to TRBJ1-1; D is unclear. The CDR3 sequence is 15 residues long. Germline V CDR1 and CDR2: LNHDA, SQIVND (reference sequence). Deletions cut 5 bases from V and 0 bases from J, with 13 bases between. In DNA form, the CDR3 reads TGTGCCAGTAGTCCCCGAGTTCTGATGAACACTGAAGCTTTCTTT. It translates to CASSPRVLMNTEAFF.

This chain connects TRBV24-1 to TRBJ1-5; 8 bases match TRBD1. The CDR3 covers 16 residues. CDR1 is KGHDR, CDR2 SFDVKD, per germline. With V trimmed by 2 bases and J by 4 bases, 6 bases remained unmatched. CDR3 loop: CATSDSHQGANQPQHF. The DNA of the CDR3 is TGTGCCACCAGTGATTCCCATCAGGGGGCGAATCAGCCCCAGCATTTT.

The J gene is TRBJ2-2, the V gene TRBV28; 8 bases align to TRBD1. CDR1 MDHEN and CDR2 SYDVKM come from the germline V gene. V lost 10 bases to trimming and J lost 7 bases; unmatched junction nucleotides: 11. The CDR3 is 14 amino acids. CDR3 coding DNA: TGTGCCATCCAAGGACAGGGAGCCTACGGGGAGCTGTTTTTT. Residues: CAIQGQGAYGELFF.

This chain uses TRBV6-1 with TRBJ1-5; D gene unclear. The CDR3 extends over 13 amino acids. V lost 1 base to trimming and J lost 5 bases, with 6 bases between them. Germline CDR1 MNHNS, CDR2 SASEGT. The CDR3: CASSEGWDQPQHF. CDR3 in DNA: TGTGCCAGCAGTGAAGGATGGGATCAGCCCCAGCATTTT.

V is TRBV4-3 and J is TRBJ1-1, with D perhaps matching TRBD1 (5 bases). V was pared by 4 bases and J by 1 base, with 16 bases between. The CDR3 extends over 16 amino acids. Germline CDR1 and CDR2: LGHNA and YSLEER. Here the CDR3 reads CASSPDPGPPNTEAFF. CDR3 bases: TGCGCCAGCAGCCCTGACCCGGGACCGCCGAACACTGAAGCTTTCTTT.

The CDR3 bases are TGTGCCAGCAGCGTAGGGGTGGGTTTGGAGACCCAGTACTTC. It is translated as CASSVGVGLETQYF. V gene TRBV9 combines with J gene TRBJ2-5, with unresolved D. CDR1 is SGDLS, CDR2 YYNGEE, per germline. Between the trimmed V and J ends, which lost 0 bases and 5 bases, there was a span of 11 bases. The CDR3 runs to 14 residues.

The V gene is TRBV20-1, the J gene TRBJ1-2, with D unclear. The CDR3 is 11 amino acids. The germline V gene encodes CDR1 DFQATT and CDR2 SNEGSKA (reference sequence). For the CDR3, the DNA is TGCAGCCCCTACATTAACTATGGCTACACCTTC. Protein: CSPYINYGYTF.

Written as DNA, the CDR3 is TGTGCCAGCAGCGAGTATAGCGGGGGGACTCTAGCCAAAAACATTCAGTACTTC. Translated, it gives CASSEYSGGTLAKNIQYF. The chain links TRBV7-3 to TRBJ2-4, with TRBD2 matching 10 bases. The trim removed 5 bases at V and 0 bases at J, leaving 10 bases unmatched. The CDR3 covers 18 residues. CDR1 is SGHTA, CDR2 FQGTGA, per germline.

V gene TRBV7-8 combines with J gene TRBJ1-4; no clear D gene. This CDR3 has 17 amino acids. V was cut by 3 bases and J by 0 bases, with 14 bases left in between. Per germline, CDR1 SGHVS and CDR2 FQNEAQ. The CDR3 DNA reads TGTGCCAGCAGCTTTTCGGGTTTTGGAGCAACTAATGAAAAACTGTTTTTT. Encoded protein: CASSFSGFGATNEKLFF. Drawing the rest from reference TRBV7-8 and TRBJ1-4, the complete variable domain is GAGVSQSPRYKVAKRGQDVALRCDPISGHVSLFWYQQALGQGPEFLTYFQNEAQLDKSGLPSDRFFAERPEGSVSTLKIQRTQQEDSAVYLCASSFSGFGATNEKLFFGSGTQLSVL.